This TCR beta chain was observed in a study of blood T cell repertoires in COVID-19. Background on the study: There were acute and convalescent COVID-19 samples, and they came from the United States, Italy and Spain.

Authors' processing steps: From reference gene primer amplification, estimates of nucleated cell counts were derived. Assay used: immunoSEQ multiplex PCR; TCRdb lists only in-frame clones, some missing. The V and J calls and the clone size are those of that table, but D and trimming were determined from the DNA. Of some 150,000 clones listed, about 85% were seen once; the top ten hold around 1.1%. V lost 5 bases, J lost 7 bases, and 14 bases stayed unmatched. CDR3 size: 19 residues. Per the germline V gene, CDR1 is SGHAT and CDR2 is FQNNGV. This clone has a single count. The sequencing sample was made of peripheral blood. This sequence was found in a man aged 35 to 55 with acute or convalescent COVID-19. The V call is TRBV11-2, the J call TRBJ2-2; TRBD2 matches at 15 bases. CDR3 in DNA: TGTGCCAGCAGCCCGGGACTAGCGGGGGGCCGGTACTCCGGCGGGGAGCTGTTTTTT. This encodes CASSPGLAGGRYSGGELFF.